This T cell receptor beta chain was documented in a study of CD8 T cells in Susac syndrome. CD8+ and CD4+ T cells from blood underwent TCR beta sequencing. FACS was used to enrich TEMRA cells, whereas the CD8+ and CD4+ T cells were obtained by negative isolation. This clonotype was counted between two and nine times. Its antigen is undetermined. Study findings and constraints: Repertoires of Susac syndrome CD4+ T cells lacked clonal expansion.

V lost 3 bases and J lost 1, with 4 bases in between. The CDR3 contains 14 residues. Random-hexamer reverse transcription was applied to about 0.45 to 1 ug RNA. Amplification of TCR beta CDR3 used immunoSEQ multiplex PCR across 54 Vbeta and 13 Jbeta. One entry per CDR3 protein results from TCRdb running MiXCR on the immunoSEQ multiplex PCR reads. The sample yields 95,000 to 150,000 distinct CDR3 sequences, over 95% seen once. Sequencing was performed on CD4+ T cells from PBMCs. The TCR sequence derives from a human donor with Susac syndrome. This chain joins TRBV12-3 or TRBV12-4 and TRBJ2-6, with no clear D. The CDR3 DNA is TGTGCCAGCAGTTTGGGGTCTGGGGCCAACGTCCTGACTTTC. Protein product: CASSLGSGANVLTF.